Shown below are 8 T cell receptor beta chains from a single sample sequenced in a study of response to subunit inactivated influenza vaccine. Via MiXCR, TCRdb re-called the RT-PCR reads, giving one row per CDR3 protein. The table shows around 710,000 distinct CDR3 sequences, with around 13% occurring only once. Sequenced here: PBMCs from blood, sampled roughly 15 days before vaccination. These receptors all stem from a man between 50 and 59 years old who received an inactivated influenza vaccine.

This clonotype was seen just once. The V and J genes are TRBV5-1 and TRBJ2-3, with unresolved D. This CDR3 region has 15 residues. The germline V and J ends were trimmed by 1 base and 2 bases, with 11 bases remaining between them. Germline CDR1 and CDR2: SGHRS and YFSETQ. CDR3 bases: TGCGCCAGCAGCTTGAGTGGGATCACCACAGATACGCAGTATTTT. Translating gives CASSLSGITTDTQYF.

This clonotype was detected only a few times. The rearrangement links TRBV20-1 to TRBJ2-7; D possibly corresponds to TRBD2 (5 bases). Looked up from germline, CDR1 is DFQATT and CDR2 is SNEGSKA (reference sequence). The germline V and J ends were trimmed by 4 bases and 3 bases, with 13 bases remaining between them. The CDR3 sequence is 13 residues long. The CDR3 protein is CSATGVKYYEQYF. The CDR3 DNA is TGCAGTGCTACCGGGGTAAAGTACTACGAGCAGTACTTC.

V usage is TRBV5-1 and J usage is TRBJ2-5; unclear D gene. Trimming took off 0 bases at V and 5 bases at J, with 14 bases between the two ends. The length of the CDR3 is 15 residues. The germline V gene has CDR1 SGHRS and CDR2 YFSETQ. The CDR3 here is CASSLVPQDRETQYF. The DNA for the CDR3 is TGCGCCAGCAGCTTGGTGCCACAAGATAGGGAGACCCAGTACTTC.

This clonotype was recorded a few times. The CDR3 loop is CASSPGSLNYGYTF. CDR3 in DNA: TGTGCCAGCAGCCCCGGGAGTCTCAACTATGGCTACACCTTC. The rearrangement links TRBV7-2 to TRBJ1-2; D is unclear. V was trimmed by 5 bases and J by 2 bases, leaving 12 bases between them. Germline V gene sequence: CDR1 SGHTA, CDR2 FQGNSA. CDR3 length: 14 amino acids.

This clonotype was seen more than once but under ten times. The chain recombines TRBV7-9 with TRBJ1-2; D is ambiguous. The CDR3 contains 13 residues. CDR1 and CDR2 (germline): SEHNR, FQNEAQ (reference sequence). Between the trimmed V and J ends, which lost 1 base and 8 bases, there was a span of 11 bases. The chain's CDR3 is CASSLEDGLGYTF. The CDR3 coding sequence is TGTGCCAGCAGCTTAGAGGACGGACTGGGCTACACCTTC. The full variable domain, completed using reference TRBV7-9 and TRBJ1-2, is DTGVSQNPRHKITKRGQNVTFRCDPISEHNRLYWYRQTLGQGPEFLTYFQNEAQLEKSRLLSDRFSAERPKGSFSTLEIQRTEQGDSAMYLCASSLEDGLGYTFGSGTRLTVV.

This clonotype was observed many times. V usage is TRBV28 and J usage is TRBJ2-5, with TRBD2 matching over 16 bases. The germline V gene has CDR1 MDHEN and CDR2 SYDVKM. The CDR3 covers 19 residues. The V gene end was trimmed by 3 bases and the J gene end by 4 bases; junction bases not matched to a gene: 11. The CDR3 here is CASSFTLGLAGGQGETQYF. The CDR3 DNA follows: TGTGCCAGCAGTTTCACCCTGGGACTAGCGGGGGGGCAGGGAGAGACCCAGTACTTC.

This rearrangement joins TRBV6-2 or TRBV6-3 to TRBJ1-1; D may be TRBD1 (5 bases). Deletions cut 10 bases from V and 5 bases from J, with 23 bases between. Looked up from germline, CDR1 is MNHEY and CDR2 is SVGEGT. The CDR3 spans 15 residues. Written as DNA, the CDR3 is TGTGCCACCTCGAAAGGTGGACAAATCGGAACTGAAGCTTTCTTT. Residues: CATSKGGQIGTEAFF.

This clonotype was counted between two and nine times. DNA for the CDR3: TGCGCCAGCAGCTTGGGGGGACTGTCGGCCAACGTCCTGACTTTC. Protein product: CASSLGGLSANVLTF. The chain combines TRBV5-1 with TRBJ2-6, with a weak D call TRBD2 (6 bases). The V end lost 0 bases, the J end lost 6 bases, and 10 bases lay between the germline ends. This CDR3 has 15 amino acids. Per germline, CDR1 SGHRS and CDR2 YFSETQ.